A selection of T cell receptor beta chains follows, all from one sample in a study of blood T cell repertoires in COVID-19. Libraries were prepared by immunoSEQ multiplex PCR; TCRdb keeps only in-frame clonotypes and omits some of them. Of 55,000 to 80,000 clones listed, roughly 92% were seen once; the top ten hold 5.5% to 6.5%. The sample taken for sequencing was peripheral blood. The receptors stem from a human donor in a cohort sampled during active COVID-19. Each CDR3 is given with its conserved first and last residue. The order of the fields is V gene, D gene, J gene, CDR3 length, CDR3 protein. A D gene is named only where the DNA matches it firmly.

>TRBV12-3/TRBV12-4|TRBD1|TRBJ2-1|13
CASSLNRGNEQFF
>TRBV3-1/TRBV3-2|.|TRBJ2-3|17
CASSQDPPGTRTDTQYF
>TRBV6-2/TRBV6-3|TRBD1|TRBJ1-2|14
CASSSRQGGYGYTF
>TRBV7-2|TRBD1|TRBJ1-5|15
CASSLTGVNNQPQHF
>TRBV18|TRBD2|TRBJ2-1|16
CASSPRGSGGAGEQFF
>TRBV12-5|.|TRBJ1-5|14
CASGLVSGNQPQHF
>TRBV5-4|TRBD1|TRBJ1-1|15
CASSLYRQGVSEAFF
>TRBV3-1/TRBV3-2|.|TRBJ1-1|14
CASSLAAANTEAFF
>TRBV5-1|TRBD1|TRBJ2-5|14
CASSPGTAQETQYF
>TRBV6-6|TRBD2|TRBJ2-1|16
CASSYEGLAGRDEQFF
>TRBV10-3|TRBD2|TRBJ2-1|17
CAISESSLRVREHEQFF
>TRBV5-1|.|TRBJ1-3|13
CASSGDTRNTIYF
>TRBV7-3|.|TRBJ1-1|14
CASSLAGSGTEAFF
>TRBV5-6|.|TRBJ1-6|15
CASSLLRSYNSPLHF
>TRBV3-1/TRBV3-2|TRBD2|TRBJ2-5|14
CASSQRGAQETQYF
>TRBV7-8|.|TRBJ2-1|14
CASSTTSSSLEQFF